This entry lists 8 T cell receptor beta chains sequenced from one sample in a study of T cell responses to AZD1222 COVID-19 vaccine. Assay: immunoSEQ multiplex PCR; the TCRdb copy retains only in-frame clones and omits some. Of about 180,000 clones in the sample, 80% to 90% were seen once. The specimen comprised peripheral blood, sampled 28 days after the second AZD1222 dose. These receptors all stem from an adult who received the AZD1222 COVID-19 vaccine.

J is TRBJ2-7 and V is TRBV27, with D tentatively TRBD1 (5 bases). The CDR3 consists of 12 residues. Germline V gene lookup returns CDR1 MNHEY and CDR2 SMNVEV (reference sequence). Trimming cost V 3 bases and J 3 bases, with 6 bases left between them. CDR3 DNA sequence: TGTGCCAGCAGTTTTACAGGCTACGAGCAGTACTTC. This codes for CASSFTGYEQYF.

The V gene is TRBV7-6, the J gene TRBJ1-1, with D uncertain. The V end lost 2 bases, the J end lost 6 bases, and 7 bases lay between the germline ends. The length of the CDR3 is 12 residues. Germline lookup yields CDR1 SGHVS and CDR2 FNYEAQ. CDR3 nucleotide sequence: TGTGCCAGCAGCTTACCCGGGGCTGAAGCTTTCTTT. Its protein is CASSLPGAEAFF.

The chain has TRBV19 and TRBJ2-5; TRBD2 matches 13 bases. The CDR3 length is 17 residues. Germline-derived CDR1 and CDR2 are LNHDA and SQIVND (reference sequence). The trim removed 4 bases at V and 0 bases at J, leaving 5 bases unmatched. The DNA of the CDR3 is TGTGCCAGTAGTACCCTGACTAGCGGGGGGTACCAAGAGACCCAGTACTTC. Its protein product is CASSTLTSGGYQETQYF.

The gene calls are TRBV7-9 and TRBJ1-2; the D gene is possibly TRBD1 (6 bases). V was pared by 1 base and J by 8 bases, with 8 bases between. The CDR3 sequence is 12 residues long. Germline CDR1 and CDR2: SEHNR and FQNEAQ (reference sequence). CDR3 DNA: TGTGCCAGCAGCTTAGGAGGACAGGGCTACACCTTC. Translated: CASSLGGQGYTF.

This clone was found once. The V gene is TRBV3-1 (or the pseudogene TRBV3-2), the J gene TRBJ1-4; the D gene is possibly TRBD1 (5 bases). The CDR3 runs to 14 residues. Germline V gives CDR1 LGHDT, CDR2 YNNKEL (reference sequence). The V gene lost 1 base and the J gene lost 8 bases, with 11 bases spanning the gap. The CDR3 sequence: CASSQVRGGEKLFF. In nucleotides, the CDR3 is TGTGCCAGCAGCCAAGTAAGGGGAGGCGAAAAACTGTTTTTT.

This clone was recorded a few times. The rearrangement links TRBV19 to TRBJ1-1; the D is unclear. The CDR3 runs 14 residues. V lost 0 bases and J lost 0, with 5 bases in between. Germline loops: CDR1 LNHDA, CDR2 SQIVND (reference sequence). CDR3 sequence: CASSIEGVNTEAFF. The CDR3, as DNA: TGTGCCAGTAGTATAGAGGGCGTGAACACTGAAGCTTTCTTT.

This rearrangement joins TRBV19 to TRBJ2-2; TRBD2 matches at 7 bases. Germline V gene data show CDR1 as LNHDA and CDR2 as SQIVND (reference sequence). There are 17 residues in the CDR3. Trimming took 0 bases from V and 0 from J; bases not matched to a gene: 4. The CDR3 is CASSIDHGGANTGELFF. The CDR3 nucleotides are TGTGCCAGTAGTATAGATCATGGGGGGGCGAACACCGGGGAGCTGTTTTTT.

V is TRBV5-1 and J is TRBJ2-1; no definite D call. V lost 0 bases to trimming and J lost 10 bases, with 8 bases between them. The V gene's germline CDR1 is SGHRS and CDR2 YFSETQ. The CDR3 is 12 amino acids. The CDR3 DNA reads TGCGCCAGCAGCTTGGATGTTTACGAGCAGTTCTTC. Translating gives CASSLDVYEQFF.